The 20 T cell receptor beta chains presented below share a single source sample, sequenced in a study of shared clonotypes between healthy human individuals. The protocol was immunoSEQ multiplex PCR, while the TCRdb copy is restricted to in-frame clones and leaves out a portion. The sample yields approximately 2,200,000 clones, 85% to 95% seen once. Positively selected for CCR7, the CD45RO-negative cells used as naive CD8 cells excluded terminally differentiated effector memory CD45RA+ cells. The sample was naive CD8+ T cells from PBMCs. All receptors come from a man aged 18 to 29 in good health. Some clones in this sample may be carry-over from other donors' samples.

This rearrangement joins TRBV28 to TRBJ2-3, with D hard to call. In germline, CDR1 is MDHEN, CDR2 SYDVKM. Trimming left V 6 bases short and J 2 bases short, with 6 bases between. The CDR3 loop spans 12 amino acids. The CDR3 region has the DNA TGTGCCAGCAGCGGGCCCACAGATACGCAGTATTTT. Its protein product is CASSGPTDTQYF.

The sample holds a few counts of this clone. V is TRBV11-2 and J is TRBJ1-1; a weak D match, TRBD1 (6 bases). V lost 1 base to trimming and J lost 0 bases, with 9 bases between them. The CDR3 has 15 amino acids. The germline V gene encodes CDR1 SGHAT and CDR2 FQNNGV. The CDR3 DNA follows: TGTGCCAGCAGCTTAGGGGCAGGGGTGAACACTGAAGCTTTCTTT. Translating it yields CASSLGAGVNTEAFF. Full variable domain (remainder filled in from reference TRBV11-2 and TRBJ1-1): EAGVAQSPRYKIIEKRQSVAFWCNPISGHATLYWYQQILGQGPKLLIQFQNNGVVDDSQLPKDRFSAERLKGVDSTLKIQPAKLEDSAVYLCASSLGAGVNTEAFFGQGTRLTVV.

As to this clone: This specimen includes other DNA sequences encoding the same CDR3. The CDR3 coding sequence is TGTGCCAGCAGTTCGGGACTCTACAATGAGCAGTTCTTC. Translation gives CASSSGLYNEQFF. The gene calls are TRBV28 and TRBJ2-1; a weak D match, TRBD2 (6 bases). CDR3 size: 13 residues. The germline V gene has CDR1 MDHEN and CDR2 SYDVKM. The ends were cut back, 4 bases at V and 3 bases at J, with 7 bases in the middle. Full variable domain (rest looked up from reference TRBV28 and TRBJ2-1): DVKVTQSSRYLVKRTGEKVFLECVQDMDHENMFWYRQDPGLGLRLIYFSYDVKMKEKGDIPEGYSVSREKKERFSLILESASTNQTSMYLCASSSGLYNEQFFGPGTRLTVL.

For this clone: Other DNA sequences of this sample code for an identical CDR3. The rearrangement uses TRBV20-1 and TRBJ2-7, with D uncertain. Per germline, CDR1 DFQATT and CDR2 SNEGSKA (reference sequence). Trimming removed 3 bases at V and 0 bases at J, with 3 bases between. The CDR3 runs 11 residues. CDR3 coding DNA: TGCAGTGCTAGGCCCTCCTACGAGCAGTACTTC. Its translation: CSARPSYEQYF.

The CDR3 DNA follows: TGTGCCAGCAGTTTCCGCGCTGGGGGGTGGTACGAGCAGTACTTC. Protein product: CASSFRAGGWYEQYF. The chain has TRBV28 and TRBJ2-7, with D tentatively TRBD2 (6 bases). There are 15 residues in the CDR3. Trimming left V 3 bases short and J 4 bases short, with 16 bases between. Germline values: CDR1 MDHEN, CDR2 SYDVKM.

This sequence joins TRBV6-1 and TRBJ1-5; D not resolved. The V and J ends lost 6 bases and 5 bases respectively, with 11 bases between them. The CDR3 extends over 13 amino acids. Germline V gene sequence: CDR1 MNHNS, CDR2 SASEGT. For the CDR3, the DNA is TGTGCCAGCAGATGGACTCATGATCAGCCCCAGCATTTT. It encodes CASRWTHDQPQHF.

This clone was seen a few times. V usage is TRBV27 and J usage is TRBJ1-2, with D perhaps matching TRBD1 (6 bases). The CDR3 is made up of 10 amino acids. The germline V and J ends were trimmed by 6 bases and 11 bases, with 10 bases remaining between them. Germline V gives CDR1 MNHEY, CDR2 SMNVEV (reference sequence). The CDR3 is CASRTGWYTF. For the CDR3, the DNA is TGTGCCAGCAGGACAGGCTGGTACACCTTC.

The chain uses TRBV27 and TRBJ2-5, with TRBD1 identical over 7 bases. The V gene's germline CDR1 is MNHEY and CDR2 SMNVEV (reference sequence). The trim removed 6 bases at V and 2 bases at J, leaving 3 bases unmatched. This CDR3 contains 13 residues. The CDR3 sequence: CASRKQGQETQYF. CDR3 coding DNA: TGTGCCAGCAGAAAACAGGGGCAAGAGACCCAGTACTTC.

The chain recombines TRBV10-3 with TRBJ2-7; TRBD1 or TRBD2 may be the D gene (6 bases each). Between the trimmed V and J ends, which lost 4 bases and 3 bases, there was a span of 16 bases. The length of the CDR3 is 15 residues. In germline, CDR1 is ENHRY, CDR2 SYGVKD. CDR3 amino acids: CAISGTGLADYEQYF. The CDR3 DNA follows: TGTGCCATCAGTGGTACAGGGTTAGCGGACTACGAGCAGTACTTC.

The chain couples TRBV27 to TRBJ2-7; D perhaps matches TRBD1 (5 bases). V lost 4 bases to trimming and J lost 6 bases, with 13 bases between them. CDR3 length: 13 amino acids. Germline CDR1 and CDR2: MNHEY and SMNVEV (reference sequence). In nucleotides, the CDR3 is TGTGCCAGCAGTTATTTGCAGGGCAGCGAGCAGTACTTC. As protein: CASSYLQGSEQYF.

The chain links TRBV7-9 to TRBJ1-2; no clear D gene. The CDR3 has 13 amino acids. Germline CDR1 and CDR2: SEHNR and FQNEAQ (reference sequence). V was clipped by 5 bases and J by 4 bases, with 11 bases between them. Here the CDR3 reads CASSEFPVYGYTF. The CDR3 DNA is TGTGCCAGCAGCGAGTTCCCTGTCTATGGCTACACCTTC.

About this clone itself: This sample also contains other DNA sequences that code for the same CDR3. The chain joins TRBV29-1 to TRBJ2-1; D unclear. Germline loops: CDR1 SQVTM, CDR2 ANQGSEA. This CDR3 comprises 13 residues. Trimming shortened V by 3 bases and J by 0 bases, and 6 bases separated the two germline ends. Written as DNA, the CDR3 is TGCAGCGTTGAGGTAGTCTCCTACAATGAGCAGTTCTTC. This encodes CSVEVVSYNEQFF.

This clone showed up just once. CDR3 sequence reads: CASNLAGEGNEQFF. CDR3 coding DNA: TGTGCCAGCAACCTAGCGGGAGAGGGAAATGAGCAGTTCTTC. This chain joins TRBV7-8 and TRBJ2-1; 10 nucleotides align to TRBD2. This CDR3 has 14 residues. J was trimmed by 7 bases and V by 7 bases; bases with no gene match: 7. The germline CDR1 and CDR2 sequences are SGHVS and FQNEAQ.

The rearrangement uses TRBV27 and TRBJ2-3; 7 nucleotides agree with TRBD1. CDR1 and CDR2 from the germline V gene are MNHEY and SMNVEV (reference sequence). CDR3 size: 15 residues. V shed 5 bases, J shed 0 bases, and the junction held 5 bases outside the gene matches. As DNA, the CDR3 is TGTGCCAGCAGTGCCGGGACAGACAGCACAGATACGCAGTATTTT. Encoded protein: CASSAGTDSTDTQYF.

This rearrangement joins TRBV7-9 to TRBJ1-1, with D hard to call. Germline V gene lookup returns CDR1 SEHNR and CDR2 FQNEAQ (reference sequence). The V end lost 9 bases, the J end lost 1 base, and 18 bases lay between the germline ends. This CDR3 has 15 amino acids. The CDR3 loop is CASHLTGARNTEAFF. CDR3 sequence (DNA): TGTGCCAGTCACCTCACGGGTGCCCGGAACACTGAAGCTTTCTTT. The complete variable domain, with remaining parts taken from reference TRBV7-9 and TRBJ1-1, reads DTGVSQNPRHKITKRGQNVTFRCDPISEHNRLYWYRQTLGQGPEFLTYFQNEAQLEKSRLLSDRFSAERPKGSFSTLEIQRTEQGDSAMYLCASHLTGARNTEAFFGQGTRLTVV.

The chain uses TRBV19 and TRBJ2-3; possibly TRBD1 or TRBD2 for D (5 bases each). Germline V gene sequence: CDR1 LNHDA, CDR2 SQIVND (reference sequence). The CDR3 covers 17 residues. V lost 2 bases and J 0 bases, leaving 15 bases between the germline ends. CDR3 coding DNA: TGTGCCAGTAGTATACTGGGACCTGGCCCTAGCACAGATACGCAGTATTTT. Encoded protein: CASSILGPGPSTDTQYF.

This clone appeared once. CDR3 coding DNA: TGTGCCAGCAGCTGGAGCGGGGTGGGTCCAGATACGCAGTATTTT. Protein: CASSWSGVGPDTQYF. The chain has TRBV5-4 and TRBJ2-3; 7 positions agree with TRBD2. With 3 bases clipped from V and 4 bases from J, the junction kept 8 bases outside the gene matches. This CDR3 is built from 15 residues. From germline, CDR1 is SGHNT and CDR2 YYREEE (reference sequence). Supplemented by reference TRBV5-4 and TRBJ2-3, the full variable domain reads ETGVTQSPTHLIKTRGQQVTLRCSSQSGHNTVSWYQQALGQGPQFIFQYYREEENGRGNFPPRFSGLQFPNYSSELNVNALELDDSALYLCASSWSGVGPDTQYFGPGTRLTVL.

CDR3 amino acids: CASSGMTGGNSPLHF. The CDR3 DNA reads as TGTGCCAGCAGTGGTATGACAGGGGGTAATTCACCCCTCCACTTT. This chain links TRBV2 with TRBJ1-6; 9 nucleotides line up with TRBD1. This CDR3 comprises 15 residues. The germline gives CDR1 SNHLY, CDR2 FYNNEI. The ends lost 4 bases at V and 6 bases at J; junction bases unmatched: 4.

J is TRBJ1-5 and V is TRBV4-1; no firm D call. V was pared by 0 bases and J by 5 bases, with 14 bases between. This CDR3 comprises 16 residues. Germline CDR1 reads MGHRA; CDR2 reads YSYEKL. The DNA of the CDR3 is TGCGCCAGCAGCCAAGATATTGGTTGGGGAGATCAGCCCCAGCATTTT. Translation gives CASSQDIGWGDQPQHF.

The chain links TRBV5-1 to TRBJ2-3; TRBD2 agrees at 13 bases. The CDR3 is 18 amino acids. CDR1 and CDR2 (germline): SGHRS, YFSETQ. V trimming: 7 bases; J trimming: 5 bases; junction bases outside the gene matches: 16. CDR3 DNA: TGCGCCAGCGGATCCAATTCCCCACTAGCGGGAGGGCGAGATACGCAGTATTTT. This encodes CASGSNSPLAGGRDTQYF.